This T cell receptor beta chain was profiled in a study of T-cell memory formation after mild COVID-19. The overall study: Across donors, TCR clusters were largely donor specific.

Constant-segment primers served in 5'RACE that generated TCR alpha and TCR beta cDNA libraries bearing sample barcodes and UMIs. TCRdb fed the 5' RACE reads into MiXCR, producing one record per CDR3 protein. Of some 180,000 distinct CDR3 sequences listed, around 18% are singletons. Study conclusions and caveats: The appearance of some responding clones in pre-infection memory suggested that cross-reactive memory joined.

Comments on this clonotype: Its antigen is not known.

V dropped 5 bases and J dropped 0 bases, with 14 bases sitting between them. Germline assignment: CDR1 SGHAT and CDR2 FQNNGV. The CDR3 is made up of 15 amino acids. The chain recombines TRBV11-2 with TRBJ2-7; D is unresolved. This TCR was sampled from a man between 18 and 29 years old who had mild COVID-19 (a few samples of this study predate the infection). Cell type and time point are not known. Sequenced material: PBMCs or a T cell subset sorted from them (not recorded which). The CDR3 reads CASSPDGLLSYEQYF. CDR3 coding DNA: TGTGCCAGCAGCCCCGACGGCCTCCTCTCCTACGAGCAGTACTTC.